A selection of T cell receptor beta chains follows, all from one sample in a study of T cells in Graves' hyperthyroidism and ophthalmopathy. A single record per CDR3 protein comes from TCRdb applying MiXCR to the multiplex PCR reads. In the table there are 600,000 to 750,000 distinct CDR3 sequences, 17% of which are singletons. The sequencing input was blood. The source is a man aged 50-60 years with Graves' hyperthyroidism. CDR3s include the opening cysteine and the closing phenylalanine or tryptophan. The D gene is left open where the match is weak. Expanded clones get a size class; other rows say once, few or many, or leave the size out.

d_gene: TRBD2
v_gene: TRBV9
abundance: few
j_gene: TRBJ2-3
CDR3nt: TGTGCCAGCAGCGTTTTGGGACTAGCGGGAGTACGGGATACGCAGTATTTT
CDR3aa: CASSVLGLAGVRDTQYF

d_gene: NA
v_gene: TRBV11-2
abundance: many
j_gene: TRBJ2-7
CDR3nt: TGTGCCAGCAGCCCATTGTTCTCGGGATCCTACGAGCAGTACTTC
CDR3aa: CASSPLFSGSYEQYF

d_gene: TRBD1
v_gene: TRBV5-5
abundance: many
j_gene: TRBJ1-2
CDR3nt: TGTGCCAGCAGCGGCAGGGACAGGGCCTATCCTTATGGCTACACCTTC
CDR3aa: CASSGRDRAYPYGYTF

d_gene: TRBD1
v_gene: TRBV2
abundance: few
j_gene: TRBJ2-7
CDR3nt: TGTGCCAGCATAGACAGGGTTTACGAGCAGTACTTC
CDR3aa: CASIDRVYEQYF

d_gene: NA
v_gene: TRBV29-1
abundance: few
j_gene: TRBJ1-2
CDR3nt: TGCAGCGCAACCTCAGGCCATGGCTACACCTTC
CDR3aa: CSATSGHGYTF

d_gene: TRBD2
v_gene: TRBV27
abundance: many
j_gene: TRBJ2-7
CDR3nt: TGTGCCAGCCAGAGACTAGCGGGGAGCTCCTACGAGCAGTACTTC
CDR3aa: CASQRLAGSSYEQYF

d_gene: TRBD2
v_gene: TRBV29-1
abundance: many
j_gene: TRBJ2-1
CDR3nt: TGCAGCGTTCATATAGCGGGGGAGCAGTTCTTC
CDR3aa: CSVHIAGEQFF

d_gene: TRBD1
v_gene: TRBV10-3
abundance: NA
j_gene: TRBJ2-3
CDR3nt: TGTGCCATTTGGGACAGGGGGCTAAATACGCAGTATTTT
CDR3aa: CAIWDRGLNTQYF

d_gene: TRBD1
v_gene: TRBV28
abundance: many
j_gene: TRBJ2-5
CDR3nt: TGTGCCAGCAGACCCGGGACAGCAGAGACCCAGTACTTC
CDR3aa: CASRPGTAETQYF

d_gene: NA
v_gene: TRBV7-6
abundance: NA
j_gene: TRBJ1-1
CDR3nt: TGTGCCAGCAGCCCGCTGACAGGTGAAGCTTTCTTT
CDR3aa: CASSPLTGEAFF

d_gene: NA
v_gene: TRBV3-1
abundance: few
j_gene: TRBJ2-5
CDR3nt: TGTGCCAGCAGCCAAGAGACGGGGTCAAGGTACTTC
CDR3aa: CASSQETGSRYF

d_gene: NA
v_gene: TRBV11-2
abundance: many
j_gene: TRBJ2-7
CDR3nt: TGTGCCAGCAGCTTAATTCCAGACGAGCAGTACTTC
CDR3aa: CASSLIPDEQYF

d_gene: NA
v_gene: TRBV27
abundance: NA
j_gene: TRBJ2-7
CDR3nt: TGTGCCAGCAGTTTAACCGGGGGGCCCACCTACGAGCAGTACTTC
CDR3aa: CASSLTGGPTYEQYF

d_gene: NA
v_gene: TRBV5-5
abundance: few
j_gene: TRBJ2-7
CDR3nt: TGTGCCAGCAGCTTGTTAGGGCCAGAAGATTCCTACGAGCAGTACTTC
CDR3aa: CASSLLGPEDSYEQYF

d_gene: TRBD2
v_gene: TRBV7-2
abundance: NA
j_gene: TRBJ2-1
CDR3nt: TGTGCCAGCAGCTTAGCCCCCAGCGGGAGTGGGCATGAGCAGTTCTTC
CDR3aa: CASSLAPSGSGHEQFF

d_gene: NA
v_gene: TRBV3-1
abundance: many
j_gene: TRBJ2-7
CDR3nt: TGTGCCAGCAGCCGGGAAGGGAACTCCTACGAGCAGTACTTC
CDR3aa: CASSREGNSYEQYF

d_gene: NA
v_gene: TRBV24-1
abundance: many
j_gene: TRBJ1-2
CDR3nt: TGTGCCACCAGTGATTCTCGGACAGATGGCTACACCTTC
CDR3aa: CATSDSRTDGYTF

d_gene: NA
v_gene: TRBV12-3/TRBV12-4
abundance: many
j_gene: TRBJ2-1
CDR3nt: TGTGCCAGCAACCACGGGTTGTCCAATGAGCAGTTCTTC
CDR3aa: CASNHGLSNEQFF

d_gene: TRBD2
v_gene: TRBV27
abundance: many
j_gene: TRBJ2-3
CDR3nt: TGTGCCAGCAATTTTATTAGCGGGACTGACACAGATACGCAGTATTTT
CDR3aa: CASNFISGTDTDTQYF

d_gene: NA
v_gene: TRBV9
abundance: few
j_gene: TRBJ1-1
CDR3nt: TGTGCCAGCAGCAACGGGGATAACACTGAAGCTTTCTTT
CDR3aa: CASSNGDNTEAFF

d_gene: NA
v_gene: TRBV28
abundance: few
j_gene: TRBJ2-3
CDR3nt: TGTGCCAGCAGCAGGCCAGATCGCACAGATACGCAGTATTTT
CDR3aa: CASSRPDRTDTQYF

d_gene: TRBD1
v_gene: TRBV6-5
abundance: NA
j_gene: TRBJ2-7
CDR3nt: TGTGCCGGCAGTTACCCTTCTGGGACAGGAGACTACGAGCAGTACTTC
CDR3aa: CAGSYPSGTGDYEQYF

d_gene: NA
v_gene: TRBV11-2
abundance: many
j_gene: TRBJ2-2
CDR3nt: TGTGCCAGCAGCCTCAATGTCCCCGGGGAGCTGTTTTTT
CDR3aa: CASSLNVPGELFF

d_gene: TRBD1
v_gene: TRBV4-2
abundance: NA
j_gene: TRBJ1-2
CDR3nt: TGTGCCAGCAGCCAAGAGGTTGCAGGGGGCGTCTATGGCTACACCTTC
CDR3aa: CASSQEVAGGVYGYTF

d_gene: TRBD2
v_gene: TRBV15
abundance: NA
j_gene: TRBJ2-1
CDR3nt: TGTGCCACCAGCAGAGGGGACTACCGAAGCTCCTACAATGAGCAGTTCTTC
CDR3aa: CATSRGDYRSSYNEQFF

d_gene: TRBD1
v_gene: TRBV12-3/TRBV12-4
abundance: many
j_gene: TRBJ2-7
CDR3nt: TGTGCCAGCAGGTGGACAGGGTACGAGCAGTACTTC
CDR3aa: CASRWTGYEQYF

d_gene: NA
v_gene: TRBV27
abundance: many
j_gene: TRBJ1-6
CDR3nt: TGTGCCAGCAGGGACAGCGGCCATAATTCACCCCTCCACTTT
CDR3aa: CASRDSGHNSPLHF

d_gene: NA
v_gene: TRBV19
abundance: few
j_gene: TRBJ1-4
CDR3nt: TGTGCCAGTAGTATAGGAGGGAATGATGAAAAACTGTTTTTT
CDR3aa: CASSIGGNDEKLFF

d_gene: NA
v_gene: TRBV7-2
abundance: few
j_gene: TRBJ2-6
CDR3nt: TGTGCCAGCAGCTTAGAGGGGGGACAGGGGGCCAACGTCCTGACTTTC
CDR3aa: CASSLEGGQGANVLTF

d_gene: TRBD2
v_gene: TRBV6-1
abundance: NA
j_gene: TRBJ2-3
CDR3nt: TGTGCCAGCGGAGCGGGACCTAGCACAGATACGCAGTATTTT
CDR3aa: CASGAGPSTDTQYF

d_gene: NA
v_gene: TRBV10-3
abundance: many
j_gene: TRBJ2-7
CDR3nt: TGTGCCATCAGTGATATTGAACAGGGCGTCTACGAGCAGTACTTC
CDR3aa: CAISDIEQGVYEQYF

d_gene: NA
v_gene: TRBV2
abundance: NA
j_gene: TRBJ2-7
CDR3nt: TGTGCCAGCAGCGAGACAGCCGCCTTCTACGAGCAGTACTTC
CDR3aa: CASSETAAFYEQYF

d_gene: NA
v_gene: TRBV16
abundance: NA
j_gene: TRBJ1-4
CDR3nt: TGTGCCAGCAGCCAATCTCGGGGTACCTTTGCAACTAATGAAAAACTGTTTTTT
CDR3aa: CASSQSRGTFATNEKLFF

d_gene: TRBD2
v_gene: TRBV7-9
abundance: NA
j_gene: TRBJ2-3
CDR3nt: TGTGCCAGCAGCTTCTCGGGACTAGCGTTTGGCACAGATACGCAGTATTTT
CDR3aa: CASSFSGLAFGTDTQYF

d_gene: TRBD2
v_gene: TRBV7-8
abundance: NA
j_gene: TRBJ2-2
CDR3nt: TGTGCCAGCAGCTTAGTTCGCCTAGCGGTCGGGGAGCTGTTTTTT
CDR3aa: CASSLVRLAVGELFF

d_gene: NA
v_gene: TRBV18
abundance: few
j_gene: TRBJ1-2
CDR3nt: TGTGCCAGCTCACCAACGGCGGCAGATGGCTACACCTTC
CDR3aa: CASSPTAADGYTF

d_gene: NA
v_gene: TRBV4-1
abundance: NA
j_gene: TRBJ1-2
CDR3nt: TGCGCCAGCAGCCAACCCCGGGCAGACACGAACTATGGCTACACCTTC
CDR3aa: CASSQPRADTNYGYTF

d_gene: NA
v_gene: TRBV7-2
abundance: many
j_gene: TRBJ1-5
CDR3nt: TGTGCCAGCAGCCGTTTCAGGGTGGATCAGCCCCAGCATTTT
CDR3aa: CASSRFRVDQPQHF

d_gene: TRBD1
v_gene: TRBV7-3
abundance: NA
j_gene: TRBJ2-1
CDR3nt: TGTGCCAGCAGCTGGGGACAGGGTGGGTCCTACAATGAGCAGTTCTTC
CDR3aa: CASSWGQGGSYNEQFF

d_gene: NA
v_gene: TRBV27
abundance: many
j_gene: TRBJ2-7
CDR3nt: TGTGCCAGCAGTAAGACGGGGTCCTACGAGCAGTACTTC
CDR3aa: CASSKTGSYEQYF

d_gene: NA
v_gene: TRBV6-9
abundance: NA
j_gene: TRBJ1-1
CDR3nt: TGTGCCAGCAGTTATAATAGACAGAACACTGAAGCTTTCTTT
CDR3aa: CASSYNRQNTEAFF

d_gene: NA
v_gene: TRBV7-9
abundance: few
j_gene: TRBJ1-3
CDR3nt: TGTGCCAGCAGCTTAGGTACGACAGACTCTGGAAACACCATATATTTT
CDR3aa: CASSLGTTDSGNTIYF

d_gene: TRBD2
v_gene: TRBV7-2
abundance: many
j_gene: TRBJ2-2
CDR3nt: TGTGCCAGCAGCGGGGGGGGGGGTTGGACCGGGGAGCTGTTTTTT
CDR3aa: CASSGGGGWTGELFF

d_gene: NA
v_gene: TRBV9
abundance: few
j_gene: TRBJ2-3
CDR3nt: TGTGCCAGCAGCCGGGCCATGACAGCCACTAGCACAGATACGCAGTATTTT
CDR3aa: CASSRAMTATSTDTQYF

d_gene: NA
v_gene: TRBV27
abundance: many
j_gene: TRBJ2-1
CDR3nt: TGTGCCAGTTCTATTCAGGCCCCCTCCTACAATGAGCAGTTCTTC
CDR3aa: CASSIQAPSYNEQFF

d_gene: TRBD2
v_gene: TRBV30
abundance: many
j_gene: TRBJ2-1
CDR3nt: TGTGCCTGGAGTGGAGTCCATACAGCGGGAATTCATGAGCAGTTCTTC
CDR3aa: CAWSGVHTAGIHEQFF

d_gene: NA
v_gene: TRBV11-2
abundance: many
j_gene: TRBJ2-7
CDR3nt: TGTGCCAGCAGCTTAGAACGGGGCTCCTACGAGCAGTACTTC
CDR3aa: CASSLERGSYEQYF

d_gene: TRBD1
v_gene: TRBV19
abundance: NA
j_gene: TRBJ1-1
CDR3nt: TGTGCCAGTAGCTTCAAGGGACAGGGGCCGACTGAAGCTTTCTTT
CDR3aa: CASSFKGQGPTEAFF

d_gene: NA
v_gene: TRBV6-1
abundance: many
j_gene: TRBJ1-1
CDR3nt: TGTGCCAGCGGACCGGGACCGAACTTGGAAGCTTTCTTT
CDR3aa: CASGPGPNLEAFF

d_gene: NA
v_gene: TRBV4-1
abundance: NA
j_gene: TRBJ2-4
CDR3nt: TGCGCCAGCAGCCATCCGACAGCCGAAGCCAAAAACATTCAGTACTTC
CDR3aa: CASSHPTAEAKNIQYF

d_gene: NA
v_gene: TRBV20-1
abundance: many
j_gene: TRBJ1-1
CDR3nt: TGCAGTGCTAGAGCGGAGAGGGGGTCATCCTTAGCTTTCTTT
CDR3aa: CSARAERGSSLAFF

d_gene: TRBD2
v_gene: TRBV28
abundance: many
j_gene: TRBJ2-3
CDR3nt: TGTGCCAGCAGTCGACTAGCGGCCCTCACAGATACGCAGTATTTT
CDR3aa: CASSRLAALTDTQYF

d_gene: NA
v_gene: TRBV6-1
abundance: NA
j_gene: TRBJ2-3
CDR3nt: TGTGCCAGCACCCCGGGACCCAGCACAGATACGCAGTATTTT
CDR3aa: CASTPGPSTDTQYF

d_gene: NA
v_gene: TRBV5-6
abundance: NA
j_gene: TRBJ2-3
CDR3nt: TGTGCCAGCAGCTTTGGTCGCGCAGATACGCAGTATTTT
CDR3aa: CASSFGRADTQYF

d_gene: TRBD1
v_gene: TRBV20-1
abundance: many
j_gene: TRBJ1-5
CDR3nt: TGCAGTGCTCCTAATCGCTTAACAGGGGGCAATCAGCCCCAGCATTTT
CDR3aa: CSAPNRLTGGNQPQHF

d_gene: TRBD1
v_gene: TRBV20-1
abundance: many
j_gene: TRBJ2-7
CDR3nt: TGCAGTGCACCCGGGACAGGGCCCTACGAGCAGTACTTC
CDR3aa: CSAPGTGPYEQYF

d_gene: NA
v_gene: TRBV12-3/TRBV12-4
abundance: many
j_gene: TRBJ2-1
CDR3nt: TGTGCCTCAACCTCCGGGCTCATACTCTCCTACAATGAGCAGTTCTTC
CDR3aa: CASTSGLILSYNEQFF

d_gene: NA
v_gene: TRBV4-1
abundance: NA
j_gene: TRBJ2-7
CDR3nt: TGCGCCAGCAGCCAAGTCGTCCCCGGGCGGGGGACATACGAGCAGTACTTC
CDR3aa: CASSQVVPGRGTYEQYF

d_gene: NA
v_gene: TRBV19
abundance: NA
j_gene: TRBJ1-5
CDR3nt: TGTGCCAGTAGTATTTCGGGACTGGGACAGCCCCAGCATTTT
CDR3aa: CASSISGLGQPQHF